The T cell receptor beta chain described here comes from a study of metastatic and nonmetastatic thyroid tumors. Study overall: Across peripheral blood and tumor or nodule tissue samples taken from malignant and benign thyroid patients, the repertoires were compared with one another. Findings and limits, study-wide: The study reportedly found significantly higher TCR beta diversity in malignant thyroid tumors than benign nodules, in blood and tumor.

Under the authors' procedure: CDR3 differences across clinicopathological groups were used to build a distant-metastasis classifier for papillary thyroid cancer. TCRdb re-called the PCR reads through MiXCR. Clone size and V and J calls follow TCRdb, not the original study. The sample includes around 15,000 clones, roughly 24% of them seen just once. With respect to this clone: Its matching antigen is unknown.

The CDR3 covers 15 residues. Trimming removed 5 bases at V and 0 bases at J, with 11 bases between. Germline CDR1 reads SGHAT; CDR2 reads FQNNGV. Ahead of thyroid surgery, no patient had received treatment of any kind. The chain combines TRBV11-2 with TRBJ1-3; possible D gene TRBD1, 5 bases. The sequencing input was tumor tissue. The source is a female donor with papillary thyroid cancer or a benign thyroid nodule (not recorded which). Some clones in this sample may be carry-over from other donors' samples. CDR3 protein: CASSQDGGSGNTIYF. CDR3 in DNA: TGTGCCAGCAGCCAGGACGGGGGCTCTGGAAACACCATATATTTT.